The 20 T cell receptor beta chains in this list originate from one sample, sequenced in a study of identical twins. TCRdb re-derived calls from the 5' RACE reads in MiXCR, one entry per CDR3 protein. The sample records 640,000 or so distinct CDR3 sequences, around 6.1% being singletons. The sequencing sample was made of naive T cells sorted from blood. The origin of the receptors is a young man in good health.

This clonotype has more than one count but fewer than ten. The chain uses TRBV5-5 and TRBJ1-1; no definite D call. Trimming removed 3 bases from V and 6 bases from J, with 12 bases in between. Germline V CDR1 and CDR2: SGHKS, YYEKEE (reference sequence). The CDR3 has 13 residues. The CDR3 loop reads CASSSNSFPEAFF. The DNA of the CDR3 is TGTGCCAGCAGCTCTAATTCCTTCCCTGAAGCTTTCTTT.

CDR3 amino acids: CASSYSLGLNEKLFF. The DNA of the CDR3 is TGTGCCAGCAGTTACTCTCTGGGGCTTAATGAAAAACTGTTTTTT. The chain carries TRBV6-5 and TRBJ1-4; possible D gene TRBD1, 5 bases. Deletions cut 0 bases from V and 4 bases from J, with 9 bases between. Germline values: CDR1 MNHEY, CDR2 SVGAGI. This CDR3 is 15 amino acids long.

This clonotype showed up just a few times. The chain employs TRBV6-1 and TRBJ2-3; D perhaps matches TRBD2 (5 bases). The germline CDR1 and CDR2 sequences are MNHNS and SASEGT. Trimming left V 7 bases short and J 2 bases short, with 10 bases between. The CDR3 has 13 residues. CDR3: CASKRTPTDTQYF. The CDR3 DNA reads TGTGCCAGCAAGCGGACCCCCACAGATACGCAGTATTTT.

In this sample, this clonotype turned up many times. V and J are TRBV20-1 and TRBJ1-3, with D possibly matching TRBD1 (6 bases). The CDR3 totals 14 residues. The V end was cut by 6 bases, the J end by 3 bases, with 15 bases between. Germline loops: CDR1 DFQATT, CDR2 SNEGSKA (reference sequence). This CDR3 reads CSADPTGFGNTIYF. The DNA of the CDR3 is TGCAGTGCCGACCCGACAGGATTTGGAAACACCATATATTTT.

This clonotype came up many times. The rearrangement uses TRBV29-1 and TRBJ1-1; the D gene is possibly TRBD1 (6 bases). CDR3 length: 14 residues. Deletions cut 6 bases from V and 2 bases from J, with 16 bases between. Germline CDR1 SQVTM, CDR2 ANQGSEA. The DNA of the CDR3 is TGCAGCGTGGCCTCCGGACAGACCAACACTGAAGCTTTCTTT. It translates to CSVASGQTNTEAFF.

This clonotype was counted only a few times. The chain links TRBV14 to TRBJ2-1; D possibly corresponds to TRBD1 (5 bases). The germline V gene has CDR1 SGHDN and CDR2 FVKESK. CDR3 length: 17 amino acids. Trimming removed 4 bases from V and 6 bases from J, with 22 bases in between. This CDR3 reads CASSLPAGYNPSNEQFF. The CDR3 region has the DNA TGTGCCAGCAGCCTCCCGGCAGGGTACAACCCTTCCAATGAGCAGTTCTTC.

This clonotype was recorded a few times. The rearrangement links TRBV7-9 to TRBJ2-7; the D gene is possibly TRBD2 (5 bases). The CDR3 has 14 residues. CDR1 and CDR2 (germline): SEHNR, FQNEAQ (reference sequence). The V gene lost 7 bases and the J gene lost 0 bases, with 13 bases spanning the gap. This CDR3 reads CASKADGSSYEQYF. Written as DNA, the CDR3 is TGTGCCAGCAAAGCGGACGGCAGCTCCTACGAGCAGTACTTC.

This clonotype was detected many times. The gene calls are TRBV24-1 and TRBJ2-1; D gene ambiguous. CDR3 length: 16 residues. Germline V gene lookup returns CDR1 KGHDR and CDR2 SFDVKD. Trimming stripped 1 base from V and 0 bases from J, with 9 bases between. The CDR3 is CATSDFAGSSYNEQFF. The CDR3 nucleotides read TGTGCCACCAGTGATTTTGCCGGAAGCTCCTACAATGAGCAGTTCTTC.

V and J are TRBV5-1 and TRBJ2-3; 7 positions match TRBD1. V shed 0 bases and J 1 base; nucleotides not matched to a gene: 5. The CDR3 is made up of 16 amino acids. Germline V gives CDR1 SGHRS, CDR2 YFSETQ. The CDR3 region has the DNA TGCGCCAGCAGCTTGGAAAGACAGGGAGGCACAGATACGCAGTATTTT. The encoded protein is CASSLERQGGTDTQYF.

This rearrangement joins TRBV20-1 to TRBJ2-1; 13 bases line up with TRBD2. Unmatched junction bases numbered 5, after V lost 0 bases and J lost 6 bases. The CDR3 length is 16 residues. Germline V lookup: CDR1 DFQATT, CDR2 SNEGSKA (reference sequence). The CDR3 nucleotides read TGCAGTGCTAGAGATCCACTAGCGGGAGGGTTCAATGAGCAGTTCTTC. Protein: CSARDPLAGGFNEQFF.

Ten or more counts support this clonotype. V gene TRBV20-1 combines with J gene TRBJ2-3, with 11 bases aligning to TRBD2. V lost 3 bases and J lost 0; bases outside the gene matches: 2. Germline V gives CDR1 DFQATT, CDR2 SNEGSKA (reference sequence). The CDR3 is made up of 15 amino acids. In nucleotides, the CDR3 is TGCAGTGCTAGCGCTAGCGGGAGGAGCACAGATACGCAGTATTTT. The encoded protein is CSASASGRSTDTQYF.

This clonotype has only a few counts. The chain joins TRBV19 to TRBJ2-2; TRBD2 agrees at 8 bases. With 3 bases clipped from V and 7 bases from J, the junction kept 7 bases outside the gene matches. The germline V gene has CDR1 LNHDA and CDR2 SQIVND (reference sequence). This CDR3 is 15 amino acids long. The CDR3 DNA reads TGTGCCAGTAGTATGAGCGGGAGAAGTGGCGGGGAGCTGTTTTTT. This gives the protein CASSMSGRSGGELFF.

The chain links TRBV7-2 to TRBJ2-1, with 9 bases fitting TRBD1. Unmatched junction bases numbered 11, after V lost 5 bases and J lost 12 bases. The CDR3 loop spans 14 amino acids. Germline V gene lookup returns CDR1 SGHTA and CDR2 FQGNSA. The CDR3 DNA reads TGTGCCAGCAGCCCGATTAGACAGGGGGTCCCGCAGTTCTTC. It yields the protein CASSPIRQGVPQFF.

V and J are TRBV12-3 or TRBV12-4 and TRBJ2-3, with TRBD2 identical over 8 bases. V lost 7 bases and J lost 1; bases outside the gene matches: 7. The CDR3 is 15 residues long. The CDR3 DNA reads TGTGCCAGCACCGAGCGGGAGTTGGGCACAGATACGCAGTATTTT. It is translated as CASTERELGTDTQYF.

The chain links TRBV9 to TRBJ2-1; 11 bases align to TRBD2. V shed 4 bases and J 5 bases; nucleotides not matched to a gene: 5. Germline CDR1 and CDR2: SGDLS and YYNGEE. The CDR3 totals 15 residues. CDR3 DNA: TGTGCCAGCAGCATACTAGCGGGAGTCAACAATGAGCAGTTCTTC. The encoded protein is CASSILAGVNNEQFF.

This clonotype was seen at least ten times. The chain is built from TRBV27 and TRBJ1-2, with D tentatively TRBD1 (6 bases). The V end lost 5 bases, the J end lost 3 bases, and 22 bases lay between the germline ends. CDR1 MNHEY and CDR2 SMNVEV come from the germline V gene (reference sequence). The length of the CDR3 is 17 residues. CDR3 nucleotide sequence: TGTGCCAGCAGTGTACAGGGTGCCGCTCTCACTTACTATGGCTACACCTTC. This codes for CASSVQGAALTYYGYTF.

In its sample, this clonotype was seen a few times. The rearrangement uses TRBV14 and TRBJ2-5; maybe TRBD2 (6 bases). The CDR3 totals 14 residues. Germline lookup yields CDR1 SGHDN and CDR2 FVKESK. V lost 4 bases and J lost 4, with 13 bases in between. The DNA of the CDR3 is TGTGCCAGCAGCCCTATTTCCGGGGGAGAGACCCAGTACTTC. It encodes CASSPISGGETQYF.

This chain uses TRBV20-1 with TRBJ2-7; 10 bases are shared with TRBD1. The CDR3 runs 15 residues. Germline V CDR1 and CDR2: DFQATT, SNEGSKA (reference sequence). The trim removed 4 bases at V and 2 bases at J, leaving 8 bases unmatched. The CDR3 nucleotides are TGCAGTGCTACTCGTAGGACAGGGGGTGCCTACGAGCAGTACTTC. The encoded protein is CSATRRTGGAYEQYF.

In DNA, the CDR3 is TGTGCCAGCTATTCTAGCGTAGGCACAGATACGCAGTATTTT. It codes for CASYSSVGTDTQYF. The chain recombines TRBV3-1 with TRBJ2-3; possible D gene TRBD2, 6 bases. The V gene lost 8 bases and the J gene lost 1 base, with 13 bases spanning the gap. This CDR3 has 14 amino acids. The germline gives CDR1 LGHDT, CDR2 YNNKEL (reference sequence).

As regards this clonotype: This may stem from a read error, because a much larger clone lies one nucleotide away. This chain joins TRBV29-1 and TRBJ1-1; D is possibly TRBD1 (6 bases). Per germline, CDR1 SQVTM and CDR2 ANQGSEA. Trimming removed 4 bases from V and 1 base from J, with 7 bases in between. The CDR3 has 12 amino acids. The CDR3 sequence is CSVAQGNTEAFF. In nucleotides, the CDR3 is TGCAGCGTTGCACAGGGGAACACTGAAGCTTTCTTT. Variable domain in full (rest from reference TRBV29-1 and TRBJ1-1): SAVISQKPSRDICQRGTSLTIQCQVDSQVTMMFWYRQQPGQSLTLIATANQGSEATYESGFVIDKFPISRPNLTFSTLTVSNMSPEDSSIYLCSVAQGNTEAFFGQGTRLTVV.